One and the same sample provided the 31 T cell receptor beta chains below, sequenced in a study of blood T cell repertoires in COVID-19. TCRdb's copy holds only in-frame clones and misses some; the assay was immunoSEQ multiplex PCR. The table records about 230,000 clones, under 90% of them present only once. Sequencing was performed on PBMCs or T cells enriched from blood (not recorded which). The source of these receptors is a woman in her 30s with acute COVID-19.

This clone was seen more than once but under ten times. V usage is TRBV10-1 and J usage is TRBJ2-7; maybe TRBD2 (6 bases). There are 14 residues in the CDR3. Deletions cut 6 bases from V and 0 bases from J, with 12 bases between. The germline V gene encodes CDR1 WNHNN and CDR2 SYGVQD (reference sequence). CDR3 nucleotides: TGCGCCAGCAGCCCCAACGGGGGCTCCTACGAGCAGTACTTC. Amino acids: CASSPNGGSYEQYF.

The chain employs TRBV11-3 and TRBJ1-1; D might be TRBD1 (5 bases). This CDR3 comprises 14 residues. V was clipped by 1 base and J by 3 bases, with 9 bases between them. Germline lookup yields CDR1 SGHNT and CDR2 YENEEA. The chain's CDR3 is CASSLAGGDTEAFF. The CDR3 DNA reads TGTGCCAGCAGCTTAGCCGGGGGGGACACTGAAGCTTTCTTT.

The chain recombines TRBV29-1 with TRBJ1-1, with D possibly TRBD1 on 5 matching bases. Germline V gives CDR1 SQVTM, CDR2 ANQGSEA. V lost 4 bases and J 3 bases, leaving 9 bases between the germline ends. This CDR3 comprises 12 residues. The CDR3 sequence: CSVVQGDTEAFF. The CDR3 nucleotides read TGCAGCGTTGTTCAAGGGGACACTGAAGCTTTCTTT.

The table lists this clone with a few counts. This chain uses TRBV18 with TRBJ1-1; 8 positions match TRBD1. Trimming removed 3 bases from V and 1 base from J; junction bases left unmatched: 4. Per germline, CDR1 KGHSH and CDR2 LQKENI. The CDR3 is 15 residues long. CDR3 protein: CASSPDRARNTEAFF. CDR3 DNA sequence: TGTGCCAGCTCACCGGACAGGGCGAGGAACACTGAAGCTTTCTTT.

The chain is built from TRBV18 and TRBJ1-2; no firm D call. The germline CDR1 and CDR2 sequences are KGHSH and LQKENI. The CDR3 spans 14 residues. The V gene lost 2 bases and the J gene lost 4 bases, with 11 bases spanning the gap. CDR3 in amino acids: CASSPAQEGYGYTF. The DNA of the CDR3 is TGTGCCAGCTCACCAGCCCAGGAGGGCTATGGCTACACCTTC.

The chain is built from TRBV19 and TRBJ1-1; the D is unclear. The V and J ends lost 3 bases and 4 bases respectively, with 9 bases between them. This CDR3 is built from 13 residues. The germline V gene has CDR1 LNHDA and CDR2 SQIVND (reference sequence). This chain's CDR3 is CASSITRGTEAFF. Here the CDR3 DNA reads TGTGCCAGTAGTATCACCCGGGGCACTGAAGCTTTCTTT.

This clone is a singleton in its sample. The rearrangement joins TRBV3-1 (or the pseudogene TRBV3-2) to TRBJ2-7, with a tentative D call TRBD2 (5 bases). Trimming shortened V by 6 bases and J by 1 base, and 7 bases separated the two germline ends. Germline V gene lookup returns CDR1 LGHDT and CDR2 YNNKEL (reference sequence). There are 12 residues in the CDR3. For the CDR3, the DNA is TGTGCCAGCAGTTGGACTTCCTACGAGCAGTACTTC. Protein product: CASSWTSYEQYF.

The chain links TRBV19 to TRBJ1-1; D not certain. This CDR3 comprises 11 residues. Trimming took 6 bases from V and 11 from J, leaving 13 bases between them. CDR1 and CDR2 from the germline V gene are LNHDA and SQIVND (reference sequence). CDR3 amino acids: CASSDWSGAFF. CDR3 DNA sequence: TGTGCCAGTAGCGATTGGTCCGGGGCTTTCTTT. The complete variable domain, with remaining parts taken from reference TRBV19 and TRBJ1-1, reads DGGITQSPKYLFRKEGQNVTLSCEQNLNHDAMYWYRQDPGQGLRLIYYSQIVNDFQKGDIAEGYSVSREKKESFPLTVTSAQKNPTAFYLCASSDWSGAFFGQGTRLTVV.

The chain carries TRBV27 and TRBJ2-7, with TRBD2 matching over 9 bases. The CDR3 sequence is 16 residues long. Germline V CDR1 and CDR2: MNHEY, SMNVEV (reference sequence). The J segment lost 5 bases and the V segment lost 6 bases, leaving 14 bases of the junction unmatched. CDR3 loop: CASSKPIGTSIHEQYF. CDR3 in DNA: TGTGCCAGCAGCAAACCAATCGGGACTAGCATCCACGAGCAGTACTTC.

The chain joins TRBV2 to TRBJ1-5; D perhaps matches TRBD1 (5 bases). The CDR3 spans 15 residues. Germline loops: CDR1 SNHLY, CDR2 FYNNEI. Trimming took 0 bases from V and 5 from J, leaving 11 bases between them. CDR3 protein: CASSEAGRDYQPQHF. The DNA of the CDR3 is TGTGCCAGCAGTGAAGCGGGCAGGGACTATCAGCCCCAGCATTTT.

The V and J genes are TRBV11-3 and TRBJ2-1, with D perhaps matching TRBD2 (5 bases). Trimming cost V 0 bases and J 6 bases, with 15 bases left between them. Germline V gene sequence: CDR1 SGHNT, CDR2 YENEEA. The CDR3 spans 16 residues. This chain's CDR3 is CASSLDRTGPSNEQFF. The CDR3 DNA follows: TGTGCCAGCAGCTTAGATCGGACTGGCCCCTCCAATGAGCAGTTCTTC.

This clone has a single count. The CDR3 protein is CASSYNLDSNQPQHF. The CDR3 coding sequence is TGTGCCAGCAGCTATAATCTAGATAGCAATCAGCCCCAGCATTTT. This sequence joins TRBV4-2 and TRBJ1-5; D gene uncertain. Per germline, CDR1 LGHNA and CDR2 YNFKEQ. Trimming took off 5 bases at V and 0 bases at J, with 11 bases between the two ends. The CDR3 has 15 amino acids.

V usage is TRBV5-1 and J usage is TRBJ1-1, with D possibly being TRBD1 (5 bases). This CDR3 has 15 residues. The V end lost 3 bases, the J end lost 4 bases, and 16 bases lay between the germline ends. CDR1 SGHRS and CDR2 YFSETQ come from the germline V gene. In nucleotides, the CDR3 is TGCGCCAGCAGCTCATTGGCATACAGGACCACTGAAGCTTTCTTT. It is translated as CASSSLAYRTTEAFF.

The chain employs TRBV28 and TRBJ1-1, with D maybe TRBD1 (5 bases). Germline V lookup: CDR1 MDHEN, CDR2 SYDVKM. CDR3 length: 14 residues. The V end lost 2 bases, the J end lost 10 bases, and 17 bases lay between the germline ends. CDR3 nucleotide sequence: TGTGCCAGCAGTTTAACCCCCCCACAGGCTCGAGCTTTCTTT. Its protein product is CASSLTPPQARAFF.

The chain joins TRBV10-3 to TRBJ2-5, with D perhaps matching TRBD2 (5 bases). V lost 10 bases and J lost 2, with 17 bases in between. CDR3 length equals 14 residues. In germline, CDR1 is ENHRY, CDR2 SYGVKD. CDR3 DNA sequence: TGTGCCACCTCGGGGAGTCTTGGGCAAGAGACCCAGTACTTC. Its translation: CATSGSLGQETQYF.

The chain joins TRBV5-6 to TRBJ1-6; 8 bases are a match to TRBD1. Germline lookup yields CDR1 SGHDT and CDR2 YYEEEE. Germline trimming cut 4 bases from V and 3 bases from J; bases unmatched to any gene: 6. This CDR3 spans 16 amino acids. The CDR3 region is CASSSRGLLYNSPLHF. CDR3 DNA: TGTGCCAGCAGCAGCAGGGGGCTCCTCTATAATTCACCCCTCCACTTT.

V is TRBV7-2 and J is TRBJ1-1; TRBD1 might be the D (5 bases). CDR1 is SGHTA, CDR2 FQGNSA, per germline. The length of the CDR3 is 15 residues. Trimming cost V 5 bases and J 4 bases, with 17 bases left between them. The CDR3 is CASSATTVGGTEAFF. In DNA, the CDR3 is TGTGCCAGCAGCGCAACTACGGTGGGGGGCACTGAAGCTTTCTTT.

The chain uses TRBV7-9 and TRBJ1-1; tentative D call: TRBD1 (5 bases). The CDR3 is made up of 14 amino acids. The V gene's germline CDR1 is SEHNR and CDR2 FQNEAQ (reference sequence). V was pared by 6 bases and J by 3 bases, with 14 bases between. The chain's CDR3 is CASRLGGGDTEAFF. CDR3 sequence (DNA): TGTGCCAGCAGATTGGGTGGGGGGGACACTGAAGCTTTCTTT.

This chain uses TRBV6-5 with TRBJ2-7, with TRBD1 matching 9 bases. CDR1 MNHEY and CDR2 SVGAGI come from the germline V gene. This CDR3 is built from 15 residues. V trimming: 4 bases; J trimming: 3 bases; junction bases outside the gene matches: 7. CDR3 bases: TGTGCCAGCAGTTTCTCGCCGGGACAGGGCTACGAGCAGTACTTC. This translates into CASSFSPGQGYEQYF.

The chain couples TRBV4-1 to TRBJ2-2, with D unclear. The CDR3 sequence is 16 residues long. V lost 3 bases to trimming and J lost 0 bases, with 11 bases between them. Germline loops: CDR1 MGHRA, CDR2 YSYEKL. The CDR3 DNA is TGCGCCAGCAGCCATTCTCAGTTCGCGAACACCGGGGAGCTGTTTTTT. Translating it yields CASSHSQFANTGELFF.

In its sample, this clone was seen once. The chain is built from TRBV29-1 and TRBJ1-1, with 7 bases fitting TRBD1. CDR1 and CDR2 from the germline V gene are SQVTM and ANQGSEA. Germline trimming cut 4 bases from V and 6 bases from J; bases unmatched to any gene: 2. The CDR3 has 11 amino acids. This CDR3 reads CSVGGTAEAFF. CDR3 DNA: TGCAGCGTTGGTGGGACAGCTGAAGCTTTCTTT.

The rearrangement links TRBV4-1 to TRBJ1-1; D is perhaps TRBD1 (6 bases). The CDR3 is 15 amino acids. Germline lookup yields CDR1 MGHRA and CDR2 YSYEKL. Deletions cut 4 bases from V and 4 bases from J, with 16 bases between. The CDR3 sequence: CASSLNKARGTEAFF. DNA of the CDR3: TGCGCCAGCAGCCTCAATAAGGCCAGGGGCACTGAAGCTTTCTTT.

V usage is TRBV2 and J usage is TRBJ2-3, with D possibly being TRBD2 (5 bases). CDR3 size: 13 residues. Germline CDR1 SNHLY, CDR2 FYNNEI. The ends were cut back, 7 bases at V and 2 bases at J, with 10 bases in the middle. CDR3: CASINRDTDTQYF. The CDR3, as DNA: TGTGCCAGCATCAACCGGGACACAGATACGCAGTATTTT.

As regards this clone: Other DNA sequences in this sample translate to the same CDR3. This chain connects TRBV30 to TRBJ2-7, with D possibly TRBD1 on 6 matching bases. This CDR3 spans 13 amino acids. Trimming removed 2 bases at V and 0 bases at J, with 8 bases between. Germline loops: CDR1 GTSNPN, CDR2 SVGIG (reference sequence). CDR3 nucleotide sequence: TGTGCCTGGAGTACGACAGGCTCCTACGAGCAGTACTTC. Its protein is CAWSTTGSYEQYF.

This chain joins TRBV7-6 and TRBJ2-7, with 11 bases matching TRBD2. J lost 0 bases, V lost 2 bases, and 15 bases had no gene match. CDR1 and CDR2 (germline): SGHVS, FNYEAQ. This CDR3 is built from 20 residues. The CDR3: CASSLRPAGLAVGSSYEQYF. In DNA, the CDR3 is TGTGCCAGCAGCTTACGACCCGCGGGACTAGCGGTCGGTAGCTCCTACGAGCAGTACTTC.

The chain combines TRBV5-6 with TRBJ1-4; 10 bases fit TRBD1. Trimming removed 4 bases from V and 2 bases from J; junction bases left unmatched: 5. This CDR3 region has 16 residues. Germline V gives CDR1 SGHDT, CDR2 YYEEEE. CDR3 in DNA: TGTGCCAGCAGCCACGACAGGGGGCTGACTAATGAAAAACTGTTTTTT. It yields the protein CASSHDRGLTNEKLFF.

The gene calls are TRBV30 and TRBJ2-1; possibly TRBD2 for D (6 bases). The V end lost 4 bases, the J end lost 2 bases, and 15 bases lay between the germline ends. The germline CDR1 and CDR2 sequences are GTSNPN and SVGIG (reference sequence). The CDR3 loop spans 15 amino acids. As DNA, the CDR3 is TGTGCCTGGACCTCTGGCGGGACCGCCTACAATGAGCAGTTCTTC. Its translation: CAWTSGGTAYNEQFF.

The chain couples TRBV19 to TRBJ1-1; possibly TRBD1 for D (6 bases). Germline CDR1 is LNHDA and CDR2 is SQIVND (reference sequence). V shed 8 bases and J shed 12 bases, with 19 bases lying between them. The CDR3 covers 12 residues. The DNA for the CDR3 is TGTGCCAGTGGATCGAGGGGGGGCGAGACTTTCTTT. Its protein is CASGSRGGETFF.

J is TRBJ1-4 and V is TRBV6-5; tentatively, D is TRBD1 (6 bases). V was trimmed by 4 bases and J by 5 bases, leaving 17 bases between them. The CDR3 is 16 residues long. The germline V gene has CDR1 MNHEY and CDR2 SVGAGI. In DNA, the CDR3 is TGTGCCAGCAGTTCTAACGCCAGGGGAGGGAATGAAAAACTGTTTTTT. Protein product: CASSSNARGGNEKLFF.

The chain recombines TRBV11-3 with TRBJ2-1; 13 bases match TRBD2. Looked up from germline, CDR1 is SGHNT and CDR2 is YENEEA. V shed 4 bases and J 10 bases; nucleotides not matched to a gene: 4. The CDR3 runs 14 residues. The CDR3 here is CASSSGTSGVEQFF. CDR3 sequence (DNA): TGTGCCAGCAGCTCGGGGACTAGCGGGGTGGAGCAGTTCTTC. Together with reference TRBV11-3 and TRBJ2-1, the CDR3 gives the full variable domain: EAGVVQSPRYKIIEKKQPVAFWCNPISGHNTLYWYLQNLGQGPELLIRYENEEAVDDSQLPKDRFSAERLKGVDSTLKIQPAELGDSAVYLCASSSGTSGVEQFFGPGTRLTVL.

The gene calls are TRBV6-5 and TRBJ2-1; D remains ambiguous. The V end was cut by 2 bases, the J end by 12 bases, with 8 bases between. Germline V gene sequence: CDR1 MNHEY, CDR2 SVGAGI. The CDR3 sequence is 11 residues long. The chain's CDR3 is CASSYGDAQFF. CDR3 sequence (DNA): TGTGCCAGCAGTTACGGAGATGCGCAGTTCTTC.